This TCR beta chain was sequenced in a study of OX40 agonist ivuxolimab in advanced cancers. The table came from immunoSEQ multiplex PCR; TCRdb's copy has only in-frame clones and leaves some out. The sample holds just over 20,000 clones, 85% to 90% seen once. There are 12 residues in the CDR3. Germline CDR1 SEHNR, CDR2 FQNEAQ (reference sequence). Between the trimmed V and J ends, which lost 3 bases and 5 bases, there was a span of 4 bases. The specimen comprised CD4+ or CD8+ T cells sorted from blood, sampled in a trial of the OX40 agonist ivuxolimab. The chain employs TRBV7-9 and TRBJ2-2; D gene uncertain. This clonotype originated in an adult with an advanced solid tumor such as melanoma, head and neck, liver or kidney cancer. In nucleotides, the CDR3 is TGTGCCAGCAGCTTTCAAACCGGGGAGCTGTTTTTT. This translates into CASSFQTGELFF.